This T cell receptor (beta chain) originates from a study of blood T cells in healthy people across ages. At the level of the study: Roughly one uniquely barcoded beta molecule per two T cells was captured. General study results and limits: In older individuals, TCR beta diversity per million T cells was lower, falling roughly linearly with age.

Alongside a J-beta primer mix, a sample-barcoded 5' primer served in a second PCR lasting 7 to 11 cycles. MiXCR, run by TCRdb on the 5' RACE reads, gives a single entry per CDR3 protein. Of about 1 million distinct CDR3 sequences in the sample, 40% to 45% were seen once. This clonotype was detected only a few times. Its matching antigen is unknown. Caucasian individuals from Russia who were healthy and aged about 6 to 95 acted as donors. Germline V gene data show CDR1 as DFQATT and CDR2 as SNEGSKA (reference sequence). The CDR3 spans 14 residues. V was cut by 0 bases and J by 1 base, with 8 bases left in between.

Sequencing used blood. The chain carries TRBV20-1 and TRBJ2-3; no definite D call. The sequence was obtained from a woman aged 55-70 years in good health. The CDR3 nucleotides read TGCAGTGCTAGAGATCTAGTGGGCACAGATACGCAGTATTTT. This translates into CSARDLVGTDTQYF.